This T cell receptor beta chain appears in the sequencing data of a study of T cell repertoires in cytomegalovirus infection (dated 2019 in TCRdb). For the study in its entirety: Alongside well-studied HLA-B-restricted epitopes, the peptide stimulations were aimed at recently identified HLA-C-restricted CMV epitopes, whose presentation resists viral immunomodulation. Donor HLA type was relevant to the analysis, as public TCR beta signatures indicated carriage of CMV infection together with the matching HLA type. The research as a whole found: In the ex vivo response, HLA-C-restricted CMV-specific TCR beta clonotypes were dominant, and in two of eight donors the single most frequent clonotype came from this HLA-C-restricted group. Carriers of CMV infection plus the relevant HLA type were discriminated by the cumulative frequency of public TCR beta family members in the study cohort and in an independent roughly 320-donor cohort.

Taken from cysteine to phenylalanine, the CDR3 has 18 residues. The DNA shown is the 54-base CDR3, in frame from base 1. In the germline V gene (reference sequence), CDR1 corresponds to MNHNY and CDR2 to SVGAGI. Compared with germline, V lacks 4 bases and J lacks 3 bases; bases without a gene match: 11. This clonotype was seen only a few times. Its antigen is currently not known. No base quality information exists; no much larger clone differs at one position. The treatment or condition label of this sample denotes: in vitro stimulation with specific CMV peptide epitopes to enrich CMV-specific T cells. TCRdb names Illumina HiSeq 1500 as the instrument used. TCRdb applied fastp at Q25 and MiXCR to the public reads, then kept only in-frame beta chains. Each entry merges the rows of one CDR3 protein and shows their most common DNA and genes. Present in this sample are approximately 150,000 distinct CDR3 sequences, about 20% of which were seen just once. Roughly 25% of the sample is held by the ten biggest clonotypes.

The sequences come from CD8+ T cells from cultured PBMCs, collected from culture after CMV antigen stimulation. The TCR was taken from a human donor in good health (CMV status not recorded). Some clones in this sample may be carry-over from other donors' samples. Recombination connected TRBV6-6 to TRBJ2-1, with 11 central nucleotides matching TRBD2. The nucleotide sequence is TGTGCCAGCAGTTTCATACGCCCTAGCGGGGGGAGCTACAATGAGCAGTTCTTC. This is translated as CASSFIRPSGGSYNEQFF.